One and the same sample provided the 21 T cell receptor beta chains below, sequenced in a study of beta chain features in type 1 diabetes. cDNA synthesis used the whole RNA isolate, giving expressed TCRB sequences. Clones were sequenced by immunoSEQ multiplex PCR, and TCRdb holds only the in-frame ones, with some missing. The table lists just over 600,000 clones, 15% to 18% of them singletons. The sample consisted of naive CD4+ T cells from blood. The receptors were gathered from a man younger than 30 in good health.

Only a few counts were recorded for this clone. The rearrangement uses TRBV28 and TRBJ1-1; perhaps TRBD1 as D (6 bases). Germline V CDR1 and CDR2: MDHEN, SYDVKM. The CDR3 loop spans 13 amino acids. Trimming cost V 6 bases and J 4 bases, with 12 bases left between them. Here the CDR3 reads CASSNRVATEAFF. CDR3 coding DNA: TGTGCCAGCAGCAACAGGGTTGCCACTGAAGCTTTCTTT.

This clone was seen a handful of times. This chain joins TRBV28 and TRBJ2-2, with TRBD1 matching 10 bases. The CDR3 spans 16 residues. The V segment lost 4 bases and the J segment 5 bases; nucleotides outside the gene matches: 7. Germline V CDR1 and CDR2: MDHEN, SYDVKM. CDR3 nucleotides: TGTGCCAGCAGTTCCGACAGGGGGCTTGGGACCGGGGAGCTGTTTTTT. The encoded protein is CASSSDRGLGTGELFF.

The CDR3 DNA sequence: TGTGCCAGCAGCCGACGTACGTACCAAGAGACCCAGTACTTC. It translates to CASSRRTYQETQYF. The chain recombines TRBV27 with TRBJ2-5; no clear D. Trimming took 6 bases from V and 0 from J, leaving 11 bases between them. CDR3 length: 14 residues. Germline V gives CDR1 MNHEY, CDR2 SMNVEV (reference sequence).

This clone came up many times. CDR3 region: CASSIQARDTQYF. CDR3 sequence (DNA): TGTGCCAGCAGCATCCAAGCGCGAGATACGCAGTATTTT. This chain links TRBV5-4 with TRBJ2-3, with D unclear. CDR3 length: 13 residues. V gave up 4 bases and J gave up 5 bases, with 11 bases separating them. Germline V gene sequence: CDR1 SGHNT, CDR2 YYREEE (reference sequence).

This clone has a handful of counts. The chain uses TRBV15 and TRBJ2-5; D uncertain. Trimming removed 5 bases at V and 1 base at J, with 14 bases between. Germline V gene lookup returns CDR1 LNHNV and CDR2 YYDKDF (reference sequence). CDR3 length: 15 amino acids. CDR3 in DNA: TGTGCCACCAGCCGTATATTAAACCTCCAAGAGACCCAGTACTTC. This codes for CATSRILNLQETQYF.

This clone was recorded a few times. The chain joins TRBV14 to TRBJ2-1; 9 bases fit TRBD1. This CDR3 has 15 residues. Germline V CDR1 and CDR2: SGHDN, FVKESK. Trimming removed 1 base from V and 6 bases from J; junction bases left unmatched: 4. CDR3 in DNA: TGTGCCAGCAGCCAAGCCGGGACAGGGATCAATGAGCAGTTCTTC. This translates into CASSQAGTGINEQFF.

The gene calls are TRBV5-1 and TRBJ2-2; TRBD1 matches at 8 bases. In germline, CDR1 is SGHRS, CDR2 YFSETQ. The CDR3 totals 16 residues. The junction had 9 bases not matched to a gene; V was cut back by 2 bases and J by 6 bases. The CDR3: CASSLSTGVVSGELFF. The CDR3 coding sequence is TGCGCCAGCAGCTTATCGACAGGGGTGGTATCCGGGGAGCTGTTTTTT.

Of note for this clone: Other DNA sequences in this specimen translate into the identical CDR3. This CDR3 reads CASRTSTDTQYF. DNA for the CDR3: TGTGCCAGCAGGACAAGCACAGATACGCAGTATTTT. The V gene is TRBV6-5, the J gene TRBJ2-3; D unresolved. The CDR3 consists of 12 residues. With 6 bases removed from V and 0 bases from J, the gap between germline ends came to 4 bases. Germline CDR1 and CDR2: MNHEY and SVGAGI.

The chain carries TRBV10-3 and TRBJ2-6, with D hard to call. Germline V gene sequence: CDR1 ENHRY, CDR2 SYGVKD. The CDR3 extends over 14 amino acids. V was trimmed by 3 bases and J by 0 bases, leaving 3 bases between them. For the CDR3, the DNA is TGTGCCATCAGTGAAAGCTCTGGGGCCAACGTCCTGACTTTC. Translation: CAISESSGANVLTF.

The chain is built from TRBV7-2 and TRBJ2-1; D may be TRBD2 (7 bases). V was trimmed by 6 bases and J by 4 bases, leaving 16 bases between them. Germline lookup yields CDR1 SGHTA and CDR2 FQGNSA. The CDR3 length is 15 residues. CDR3 sequence: CASSGGRAGYNEQFF. The DNA of the CDR3 is TGTGCCAGCAGTGGGGGGCGAGCGGGGTACAATGAGCAGTTCTTC.

This rearrangement joins TRBV7-6 to TRBJ2-3; TRBD2 might be the D (5 bases). The CDR3 has 13 amino acids. V lost 7 bases and J 2 bases, leaving 10 bases between the germline ends. Germline CDR1 reads SGHVS; CDR2 reads FNYEAQ. CDR3 DNA sequence: TGTGCCAGCAATAAGCGGAACACAGATACGCAGTATTTT. Translating it yields CASNKRNTDTQYF.

The chain employs TRBV13 and TRBJ2-3; TRBD2 agrees at 10 bases. The length of the CDR3 is 18 residues. V dropped 2 bases and J dropped 6; count of bases not matched to a gene: 14. From germline, CDR1 is PRHDT and CDR2 FYEKMQ (reference sequence). The chain's CDR3 is CASSLTRLAGAAGDTQYF. DNA for the CDR3: TGTGCCAGCAGCTTAACCCGTCTAGCGGGGGCGGCTGGGGATACGCAGTATTTT.

The gene calls are TRBV19 and TRBJ2-2; D may match TRBD1 or TRBD2 (5 bases each). The CDR3 loop spans 14 amino acids. V was pared by 4 bases and J by 8 bases, with 14 bases between. The germline V gene has CDR1 LNHDA and CDR2 SQIVND (reference sequence). CDR3 sequence: CASSSQGAAGELFF. CDR3 DNA: TGTGCCAGTAGTAGTCAGGGAGCCGCGGGGGAGCTGTTTTTT.

This clone came up a few times. Other nucleotide sequences in the sample specify the same CDR3. This rearrangement joins TRBV27 to TRBJ1-5; 10 bases agree with TRBD1. Germline CDR1 MNHEY, CDR2 SMNVEV (reference sequence). The CDR3 has 14 residues. Trimming cost V 4 bases and J 7 bases; bases outside gene matches: 4. The CDR3 DNA reads as TGTGCCAGCAGTTCGGACAGGGGGGGGCAGCCCCAGCATTTT. Amino acid sequence: CASSSDRGGQPQHF.

The rearrangement uses TRBV25-1 and TRBJ2-7; 9 bases map to TRBD1. Losses at the gene ends were 8 bases for V and 2 bases for J; bases not matched to a gene: 4. This CDR3 contains 13 residues. Germline V lookup: CDR1 MGHDK, CDR2 SYGVNS. The CDR3 DNA reads as TGTGCCAGCCAGGACAGGGGAGCCTACGAGCAGTACTTC. This translates into CASQDRGAYEQYF.

A word on this clone: This specimen includes other DNA sequences encoding the same CDR3. Here the CDR3 DNA reads TGTGCCAGCTCTAGCGGGGGGCCTAACACCGGGGAGCTGTTTTTT. Its translation: CASSSGGPNTGELFF. This sequence joins TRBV7-9 and TRBJ2-2; 11 bases align to TRBD2. Per the germline V gene, CDR1 is SEHNR and CDR2 is FQNEAQ (reference sequence). The J segment lost 2 bases and the V segment lost 8 bases, leaving 4 bases of the junction unmatched. This CDR3 is built from 15 residues.

The chain links TRBV19 to TRBJ2-7, with 11 bases identical to TRBD2. The CDR3 is 16 residues long. CDR1 and CDR2 (germline): LNHDA, SQIVND (reference sequence). J lost 3 bases, V lost 9 bases, and 13 bases had no gene match. The CDR3 reads CASLINRLAGSYEQYF. CDR3 coding DNA: TGTGCCAGCCTAATTAATAGACTAGCGGGAAGCTACGAGCAGTACTTC.

The table lists this clone with a few counts. The rearrangement joins TRBV13 to TRBJ2-7, with TRBD1 matching 10 bases. The CDR3 contains 16 residues. Unmatched junction bases numbered 8, after V lost 5 bases and J lost 1 base. Per germline, CDR1 PRHDT and CDR2 FYEKMQ (reference sequence). CDR3 sequence (DNA): TGTGCCAGCAGCGTGGCCGGGACAGGGGCTTCCTACGAGCAGTACTTC. It translates to CASSVAGTGASYEQYF.

The chain joins TRBV10-3 to TRBJ2-3, with TRBD1 matching over 8 bases. The V gene's germline CDR1 is ENHRY and CDR2 SYGVKD. The CDR3 has 15 residues. The trim removed 9 bases at V and 5 bases at J, leaving 13 bases unmatched. The CDR3 spells CAIRQGLTIEDTQYF. CDR3 sequence (DNA): TGTGCCATAAGACAGGGGCTTACGATTGAAGATACGCAGTATTTT.

This clone came up a few times. The chain links TRBV27 to TRBJ1-5; D may be TRBD1 (6 bases). This CDR3 has 17 amino acids. CDR1 is MNHEY and CDR2 is SMNVEV in the germline V gene (reference sequence). Trimming took off 3 bases at V and 1 base at J, with 16 bases between the two ends. CDR3 in amino acids: CASSFARGRGSNQPQHF. The CDR3 DNA reads TGTGCCAGCAGTTTCGCCCGGGGGCGCGGGAGCAATCAGCCCCAGCATTTT.

This clone was seen only a few times. The rearrangement joins TRBV7-2 to TRBJ1-1; unclear D gene. Germline CDR1 SGHTA, CDR2 FQGNSA. This CDR3 spans 13 amino acids. Trimming pared 0 bases from V and 7 bases from J, leaving 9 bases between. The CDR3 spells CASSLAFVGEAFF. The CDR3 DNA is TGTGCCAGCAGCTTAGCGTTTGTCGGTGAAGCTTTCTTT.